The 18 T cell receptor beta chains below come from one sample, sequenced in a study of blood T cells in healthy people across ages. Primed by a sample-barcoded 5' primer and a J-beta primer mix, a second PCR proceeded for roughly 7 to 12 cycles. TCRdb processed the 5' RACE reads anew with MiXCR; each CDR3 protein has one entry. The data contain 800,000 or so distinct CDR3 sequences, around a quarter of them singletons. The same sample was also studied in work on T cells of mothers and their children.

Sample: blood. The receptors shown here come from a boy younger than 18 in good health.

There are a few counts of this clonotype. The J gene is TRBJ1-2, the V gene TRBV6-5; D not certain. V was cut by 0 bases and J by 4 bases, with 6 bases left in between. The germline CDR1 and CDR2 sequences are MNHEY and SVGAGI. This CDR3 spans 13 amino acids. The chain's CDR3 is CASSYSKGYGYTF. The CDR3, as DNA: TGTGCCAGCAGTTACTCGAAGGGCTATGGCTACACCTTC.

This clonotype was observed a few times. V and J are TRBV20-1 and TRBJ2-1; the D is unclear. CDR1 DFQATT and CDR2 SNEGSKA come from the germline V gene (reference sequence). The CDR3 contains 11 residues. Written as DNA, the CDR3 is TGCATAACAAGAAGCCACAATGAGCAGTTCTTC. This codes for CITRSHNEQFF.

In this sample, this clonotype turned up a few times. This chain uses TRBV7-9 with TRBJ2-3; 10 bases map to TRBD1. The junction had 3 bases not matched to a gene; V was cut back by 2 bases and J by 4 bases. The V gene's germline CDR1 is SEHNR and CDR2 FQNEAQ (reference sequence). This CDR3 comprises 15 residues. CDR3 sequence: CASSLRDRGPDTQYF. Here the CDR3 DNA reads TGTGCCAGCAGCTTAAGGGACAGGGGACCAGATACGCAGTATTTT.

The chain is built from TRBV29-1 and TRBJ2-1; 7 positions agree with TRBD2. Trimming cost V 6 bases and J 0 bases; bases outside gene matches: 11. The CDR3 runs to 16 residues. Per germline, CDR1 SQVTM and CDR2 ANQGSEA. The CDR3 sequence: CSVGLGIAGSYNEQFF. DNA of the CDR3: TGCAGCGTCGGGTTGGGGATAGCGGGCTCCTACAATGAGCAGTTCTTC.

This clonotype was picked up a small number of times. The chain employs TRBV5-1 and TRBJ1-5; possible D gene TRBD1, 5 bases. Per the germline V gene, CDR1 is SGHRS and CDR2 is YFSETQ. Between the trimmed V and J ends, which lost 6 bases and 0 bases, there was a span of 19 bases. The CDR3 has 17 residues. Here the CDR3 reads CASNPHSGHHSNQPQHF. The DNA for the CDR3 is TGCGCCAGCAACCCCCACTCGGGGCACCATAGCAATCAGCCCCAGCATTTT.

The chain carries TRBV20-1 and TRBJ2-5, with D tentatively TRBD2 (7 bases). CDR1 is DFQATT, CDR2 SNEGSKA, per germline (reference sequence). V was pared by 4 bases and J by 4 bases, with 13 bases between. The CDR3 extends over 13 amino acids. The CDR3, as DNA: TGCAGTGCTACCCGGGGGGCGGTAGAGACCCAGTACTTC. Translation gives CSATRGAVETQYF.

V gene TRBV7-2 combines with J gene TRBJ2-5; possibly TRBD1 or TRBD2 for D (5 bases each). The CDR3 runs to 17 residues. The V end was cut by 5 bases, the J end by 3 bases, with 22 bases between. Germline V lookup: CDR1 SGHTA, CDR2 FQGNSA. The CDR3 sequence: CASSAILGTETEETQYF. The CDR3 DNA sequence: TGTGCCAGCAGCGCCATTCTCGGGACGGAAACTGAAGAGACCCAGTACTTC.

This clonotype was detected only a few times. The chain has TRBV6-5 and TRBJ1-6; 9 bases map to TRBD1. The CDR3 has 18 amino acids. Germline CDR1 and CDR2: MNHEY and SVGAGI. After removal of 2 bases from V and 0 bases from J, the junction contained 5 bases not matched to a gene. This CDR3 is CASSYRDRASSYNSPLHF. The CDR3 DNA sequence: TGTGCCAGCAGTTACCGGGACAGGGCGAGCTCCTATAATTCACCCCTCCACTTT.

This clonotype was seen only a few times. The chain is built from TRBV13 and TRBJ2-5; D might be TRBD1 (7 bases). The J call is uncertain, as TRBJ2-7 better fits the DNA end. Germline loops: CDR1 PRHDT, CDR2 FYEKMQ (reference sequence). This CDR3 region has 14 residues. The CDR3 spells CASSSQGGGFEQYF. The CDR3 bases are TGTGCCAGCAGTTCCCAGGGGGGAGGTTTCGAGCAGTACTTC.

V is TRBV28 and J is TRBJ2-1, with a weak D call TRBD1 (6 bases). Germline V gene data show CDR1 as MDHEN and CDR2 as SYDVKM. The CDR3 sequence is 15 residues long. V lost 2 bases and J 4 bases, leaving 12 bases between the germline ends. The CDR3 region has the DNA TGTGCCAGCAGTTTAAGGGGGACGGGATACAATGAGCAGTTCTTC. Translating gives CASSLRGTGYNEQFF.

There are a few counts of this clonotype. DNA for the CDR3: TGTGCCAGCAGTTTAGCGCTAGCGGGGGGGCCGCATGAGCAGTTCTTC. Its translation: CASSLALAGGPHEQFF. The rearrangement links TRBV12-3 or TRBV12-4 to TRBJ2-5; TRBD2 aligns across 12 bases. The J call may not be correct, given that the DNA end is closer to TRBJ2-1. The CDR3 covers 16 residues.

The chain uses TRBV29-1 and TRBJ2-5; 11 bases match TRBD2. The CDR3 extends over 13 amino acids. Germline values: CDR1 SQVTM, CDR2 ANQGSEA. V was clipped by 6 bases and J by 6 bases; unmatched bases: 6. DNA for the CDR3: TGCAGCGTGGGAACTAGCGGGAGTAAGACCCAGTACTTC. Protein sequence: CSVGTSGSKTQYF.

The rearrangement joins TRBV25-1 to TRBJ2-1; 8 nucleotides agree with TRBD2. J lost 7 bases, V lost 3 bases, and 5 bases had no gene match. Germline CDR1 and CDR2: MGHDK and SYGVNS. CDR3 length: 14 amino acids. In DNA form, the CDR3 reads TGTGCCAGCAGTGACGTGGGACTAGTTAATGAGCAGTTCTTC. Translating gives CASSDVGLVNEQFF.

This CDR3 reads CSVGRTGYSYEQYF. The CDR3 region has the DNA TGCAGCGTTGGGAGGACAGGTTACTCCTACGAGCAGTACTTC. This chain joins TRBV29-1 and TRBJ2-7; 7 positions match TRBD1. CDR3 size: 14 residues. V trimming: 4 bases; J trimming: 0 bases; junction bases outside the gene matches: 6. The germline V gene has CDR1 SQVTM and CDR2 ANQGSEA.

This clonotype was seen more than once but under ten times. A read error is likely, as this CDR3 ends without the conserved phenylalanine or tryptophan. The rearrangement uses TRBV30 and TRBJ2-1; D remains unclear. CDR3 length equals 16 residues. The germline CDR1 and CDR2 sequences are GTSNPN and SVGIG (reference sequence). V dropped 5 bases and J dropped 1 base, with 18 bases sitting between them. CDR3 in amino acids: CAWGFGHSESYNEQFL. In DNA, the CDR3 is TGTGCCTGGGGTTTCGGGCACAGCGAATCCTACAATGAGCAGTTCCTC.

This clonotype was seen only a few times. The J gene is TRBJ2-5, the V gene TRBV4-1; either TRBD1 or TRBD2 may supply D (5 bases each). The DNA end lines up better with TRBJ2-7; the J call may be wrong. There are 16 residues in the CDR3. Germline values: CDR1 MGHRA, CDR2 YSYEKL. The CDR3: CASSQDTSGLAYEQYF. CDR3 DNA sequence: TGCGCCAGCAGCCAAGATACGTCGGGGCTAGCCTACGAGCAGTACTTC.

The gene calls are TRBV11-1 and TRBJ1-2; TRBD1 is a possible D gene (5 bases). Germline CDR1 is SGHAT and CDR2 is FQDESV (reference sequence). The V gene lost 5 bases and the J gene lost 0 bases, with 16 bases spanning the gap. The CDR3 runs to 16 residues. In DNA, the CDR3 is TGTGCCAGCAGCGGAGTACGGACATCTGCTAACTATGGCTACACCTTC. Residues: CASSGVRTSANYGYTF.

This clonotype was observed a handful of times. The chain recombines TRBV19 with TRBJ1-1; D might be TRBD1 (6 bases). Trimming cost V 5 bases and J 1 base, with 20 bases left between them. The V gene's germline CDR1 is LNHDA and CDR2 SQIVND (reference sequence). This CDR3 comprises 17 residues. The CDR3 protein is CASSYITGINGNTEAFF. CDR3 sequence (DNA): TGTGCCAGTAGTTACATTACAGGGATAAATGGGAACACTGAAGCTTTCTTT.